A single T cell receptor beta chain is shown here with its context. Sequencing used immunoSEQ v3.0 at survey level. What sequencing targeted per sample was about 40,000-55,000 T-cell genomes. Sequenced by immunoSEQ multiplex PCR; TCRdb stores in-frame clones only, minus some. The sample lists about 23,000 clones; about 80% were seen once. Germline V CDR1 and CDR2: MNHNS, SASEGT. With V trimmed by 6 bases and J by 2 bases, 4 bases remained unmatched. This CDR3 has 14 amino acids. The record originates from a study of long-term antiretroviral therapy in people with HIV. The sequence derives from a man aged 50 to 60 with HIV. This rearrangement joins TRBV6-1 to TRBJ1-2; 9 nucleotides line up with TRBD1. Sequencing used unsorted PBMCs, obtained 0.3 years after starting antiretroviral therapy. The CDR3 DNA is TGTGCCAGCAGGGGGGACAGGGAAAACTATGGCTACACCTTC. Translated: CASRGDRENYGYTF.